One TCR beta chain is described in this entry. This sample was included in a study of monozygotic twins with inflammatory bowel disease. The UMIs carried a 6-nucleotide sample barcode, and they were added by template switching. From the 5' RACE reads, TCRdb lists one entry per CDR3 protein and no DNA. The sample totals about 160,000 distinct CDR3 sequences. CDR3 length: 16 amino acids. Germline lookup yields CDR1 SGHTA and CDR2 FQGTGA. This sequence was found in a human donor with ulcerative colitis or Crohn's disease, or a healthy co-twin of an affected twin (not recorded which). The chain joins TRBV7-3 to TRBJ1-1; no DNA is available, so the TRBD1 call from TCRdb remains unchecked. Sequenced material: blood. The CDR3 reads CASSPTRDRGNPEAFF. The variable domain in full, completed from reference TRBV7-3 and TRBJ1-1, reads GAGVSQTPSNKVTEKGKYVELRCDPISGHTALYWYRQSLGQGPEFLIYFQGTGAADDSGLPNDRFFAVRPEGSVSTLKIQRTERGDSAVYLCASSPTRDRGNPEAFFGQGTRLTVV.